This entry concerns a single T cell receptor beta chain. Its antigen remains unknown. Mismatch with germline at one junction end may stem from a read error. This sample is part of a study of vaccination and CD4 T cells after COVID-19. Study-level information: The convalescent group had six males, four females, seven Caucasians, two Asians, one multiracial.

Treatment given: roughly 11-day PBMC culture with coronavirus spike peptide pools or control peptides (ViraFEST assay). Once obtained from cultured CD4+ T cells, the DNA was sequenced using the Oncomine TCR Beta short-read assay. Each CDR3 protein is one row after TCRdb ran MiXCR on the PCR reads. The sample lists about 15,000 distinct CDR3 sequences; less than 80% were seen once. The germline CDR1 and CDR2 sequences are DFQATT and SNEGSKA (reference sequence). CDR3 length equals 15 residues. The chain is built from TRBV20-1 and TRBJ1-2, with D tentatively TRBD1 (6 bases). This TCR came from a human donor who had recovered from COVID-19. The sample consisted of CD4+ T cells from blood, cultured in vitro. CDR3 protein: CSAGDPSGAGYGYTF. For the CDR3, the DNA is TGCAGTGCTGGAGACCCTTCGGGGGCAGGGTATGGCTACACCTTC.